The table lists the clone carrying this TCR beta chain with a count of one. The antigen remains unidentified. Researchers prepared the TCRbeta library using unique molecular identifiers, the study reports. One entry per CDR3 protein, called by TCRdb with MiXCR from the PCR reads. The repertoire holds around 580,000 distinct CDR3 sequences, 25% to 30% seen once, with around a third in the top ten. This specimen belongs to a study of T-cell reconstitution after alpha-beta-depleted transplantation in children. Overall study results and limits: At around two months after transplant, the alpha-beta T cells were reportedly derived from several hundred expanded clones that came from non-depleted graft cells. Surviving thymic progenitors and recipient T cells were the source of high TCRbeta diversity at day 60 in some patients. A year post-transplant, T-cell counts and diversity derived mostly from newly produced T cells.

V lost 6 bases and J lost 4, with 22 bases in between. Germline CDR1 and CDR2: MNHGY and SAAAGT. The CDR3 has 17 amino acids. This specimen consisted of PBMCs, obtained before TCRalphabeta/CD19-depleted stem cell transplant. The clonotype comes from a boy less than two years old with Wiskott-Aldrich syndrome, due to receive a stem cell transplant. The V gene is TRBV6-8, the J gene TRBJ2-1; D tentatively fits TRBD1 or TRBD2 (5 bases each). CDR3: CASRTPGWGKGYNEQFF. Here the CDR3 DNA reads TGTGCCAGCAGGACCCCCGGGTGGGGGAAGGGATACAATGAGCAGTTCTTC.